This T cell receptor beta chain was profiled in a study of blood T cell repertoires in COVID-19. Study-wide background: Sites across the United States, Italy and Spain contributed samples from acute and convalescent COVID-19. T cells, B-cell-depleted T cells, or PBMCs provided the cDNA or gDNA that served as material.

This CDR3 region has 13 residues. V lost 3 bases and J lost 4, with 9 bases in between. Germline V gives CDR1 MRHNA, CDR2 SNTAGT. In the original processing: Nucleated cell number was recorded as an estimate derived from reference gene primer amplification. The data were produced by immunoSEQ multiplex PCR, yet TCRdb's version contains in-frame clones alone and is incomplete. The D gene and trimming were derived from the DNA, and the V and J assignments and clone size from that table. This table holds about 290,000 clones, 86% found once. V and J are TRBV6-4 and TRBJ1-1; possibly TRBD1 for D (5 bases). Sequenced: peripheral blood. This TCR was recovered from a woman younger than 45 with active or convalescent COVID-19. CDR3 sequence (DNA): TGTGCCAGCAGTGAATTCAGGGCCACTGAAGCTTTCTTT. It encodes CASSEFRATEAFF.